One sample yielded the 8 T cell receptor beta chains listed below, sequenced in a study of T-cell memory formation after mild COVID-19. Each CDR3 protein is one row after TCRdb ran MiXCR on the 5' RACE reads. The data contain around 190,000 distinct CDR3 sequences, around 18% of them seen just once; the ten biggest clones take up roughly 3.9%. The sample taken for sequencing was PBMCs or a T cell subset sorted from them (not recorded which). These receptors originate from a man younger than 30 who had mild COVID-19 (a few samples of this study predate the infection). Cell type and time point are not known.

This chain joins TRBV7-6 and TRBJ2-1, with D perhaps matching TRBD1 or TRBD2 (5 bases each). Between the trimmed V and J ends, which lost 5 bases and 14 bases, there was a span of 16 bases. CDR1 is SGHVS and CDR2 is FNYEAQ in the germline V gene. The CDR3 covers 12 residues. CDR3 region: CASSPLEGSEFF. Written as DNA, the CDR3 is TGTGCCAGCAGCCCCTTAGAGGGGTCGGAGTTCTTC.

CDR3 loop: CASSLGDTRGEQFF. The CDR3 bases are TGCGCCAGCAGCCTTGGGGACACACGGGGTGAGCAGTTCTTC. The chain carries TRBV5-1 and TRBJ2-1; possible D gene TRBD1, 6 bases. V gave up 4 bases and J gave up 9 bases, with 17 bases separating them. Germline V CDR1 and CDR2: SGHRS, YFSETQ. This CDR3 is 14 amino acids long.

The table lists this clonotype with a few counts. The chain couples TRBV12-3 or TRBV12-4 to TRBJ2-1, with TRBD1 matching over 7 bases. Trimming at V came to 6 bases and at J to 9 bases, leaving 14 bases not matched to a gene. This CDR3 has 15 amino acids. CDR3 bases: TGTGCCAGCAGAAGGAGTGAGGGGGCGACGGTTGAGCAGTTCTTC. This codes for CASRRSEGATVEQFF.

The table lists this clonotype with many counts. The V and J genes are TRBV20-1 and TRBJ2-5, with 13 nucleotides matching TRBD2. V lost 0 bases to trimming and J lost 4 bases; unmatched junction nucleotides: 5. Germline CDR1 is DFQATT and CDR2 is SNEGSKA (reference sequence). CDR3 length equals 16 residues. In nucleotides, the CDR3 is TGCAGTGCTAGAGATTGGACTAGCGGGGGAGGAGAGACCCAGTACTTC. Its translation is CSARDWTSGGGETQYF.

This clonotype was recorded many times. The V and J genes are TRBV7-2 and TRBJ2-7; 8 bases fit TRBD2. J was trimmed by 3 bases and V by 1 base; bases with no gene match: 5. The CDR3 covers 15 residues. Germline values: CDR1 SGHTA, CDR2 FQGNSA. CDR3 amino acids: CASSLGLGGGYEQYF. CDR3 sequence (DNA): TGTGCCAGCAGCTTAGGCCTCGGGGGGGGCTACGAGCAGTACTTC.

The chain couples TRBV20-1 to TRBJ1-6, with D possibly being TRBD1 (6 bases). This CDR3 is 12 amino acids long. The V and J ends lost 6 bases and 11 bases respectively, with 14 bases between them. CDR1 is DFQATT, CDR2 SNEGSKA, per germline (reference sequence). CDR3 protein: CSARGDWAPLHF. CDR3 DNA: TGCAGTGCCAGGGGTGATTGGGCACCCCTCCACTTT.

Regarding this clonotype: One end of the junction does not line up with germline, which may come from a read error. The CDR3, as DNA: TGTGCCAGCAGCTTACAGGGGGCCATGAACACTGAAGATTTCTTT. This codes for CASSLQGAMNTEDFF. The gene calls are TRBV7-2 and TRBJ1-1, with 8 nucleotides matching TRBD1. Germline CDR1 reads SGHTA; CDR2 reads FQGNSA. CDR3 length equals 15 residues.

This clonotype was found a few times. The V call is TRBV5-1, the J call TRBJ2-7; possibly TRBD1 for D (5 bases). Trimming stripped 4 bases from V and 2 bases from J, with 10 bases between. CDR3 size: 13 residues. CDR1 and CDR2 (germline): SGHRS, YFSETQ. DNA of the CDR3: TGCGCCAGCAGCCCTGACAGTACCTACGAGCAGTACTTC. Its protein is CASSPDSTYEQYF.